This T cell receptor (beta chain) appears in the sequencing data of a study of cytomegalovirus exposure and HLA in healthy donors. TCRdb's copy holds only in-frame clones and misses some; the assay was immunoSEQ multiplex PCR. The sample lists 200,000 to 250,000 clones, less than 85% occurring once. With V trimmed by 6 bases and J by 7 bases, 6 bases remained unmatched. Germline CDR1 reads MNHEY; CDR2 reads SMNVEV (reference sequence). This CDR3 region has 14 residues. The specimen was PBMCs. V is TRBV27 and J is TRBJ1-5, with TRBD1 identical over 10 bases. The TCR was taken from a woman between 18 and 30 years old in good health and CMV-seronegative. The CDR3 is CASRPGQGYQPQHF. CDR3 DNA: TGTGCCAGCAGACCGGGACAGGGGTACCAGCCCCAGCATTTT.